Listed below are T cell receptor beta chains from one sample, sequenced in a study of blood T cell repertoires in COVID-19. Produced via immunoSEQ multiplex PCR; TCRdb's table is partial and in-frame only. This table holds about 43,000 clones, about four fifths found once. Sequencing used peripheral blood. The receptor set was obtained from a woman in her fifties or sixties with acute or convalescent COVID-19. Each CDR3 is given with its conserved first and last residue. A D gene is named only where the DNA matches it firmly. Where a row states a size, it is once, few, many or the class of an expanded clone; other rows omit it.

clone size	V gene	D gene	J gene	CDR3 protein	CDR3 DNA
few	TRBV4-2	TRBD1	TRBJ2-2	CASSQYGDRGPAVGELFF	TGTGCCAGCAGCCAATATGGGGACAGGGGGCCGGCGGTCGGGGAGCTGTTTTTT
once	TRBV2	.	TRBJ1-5	CASSVGRDNQPQHF	TGTGCCAGCAGTGTTGGCAGGGACAATCAGCCCCAGCATTTT
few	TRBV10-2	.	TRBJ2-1	CASSEPGAGGNEQFF	TGCGCCAGCAGTGAGCCGGGGGCAGGGGGCAATGAGCAGTTCTTC
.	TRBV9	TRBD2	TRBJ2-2	CASSVFSSGSGELFF	TGTGCCAGCAGCGTGTTCTCTAGCGGGAGCGGGGAGCTGTTTTTT
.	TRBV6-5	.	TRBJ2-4	CASSYLDIQYF	TGTGCCAGCAGTTACTTAGACATTCAGTACTTC
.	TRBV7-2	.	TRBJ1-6	CASSSSSYNSPLHF	TGTGCCAGCAGCTCGAGCTCCTATAATTCACCCCTCCACTTT
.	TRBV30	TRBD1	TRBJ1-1	CAWSVLGTGGLF	TGTGCCTGGAGTGTACTAGGGACAGGGGGACTTTTT
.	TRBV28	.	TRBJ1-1	CASSTPMGGKNTEAFF	TGTGCCAGCAGTACCCCGATGGGAGGGAAGAACACTGAAGCTTTCTTT
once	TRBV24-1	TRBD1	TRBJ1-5	CATSDPRTGNQPQHF	TGTGCCACCAGTGATCCTCGGACAGGAAATCAGCCCCAGCATTTT
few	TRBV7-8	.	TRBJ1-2	CASSYQIRQPGGYTF	TGTGCCAGCAGCTACCAAATCCGGCAACCGGGGGGCTACACCTTC
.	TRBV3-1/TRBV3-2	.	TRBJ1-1	CASSQLTGNTEAFF	TGTGCCAGCAGCCAGCTGACAGGGAACACTGAAGCTTTCTTT